This entry concerns a single T cell receptor (beta chain). This record comes from a study of blood T cell repertoires in COVID-19. Study at large: Donors in the United States, Italy and Spain gave samples during acute or convalescent COVID-19. Sources were T cells, B-cell-depleted T cells, or PBMCs; the material itself was cDNA or gDNA.

The V gene's germline CDR1 is MNHNS and CDR2 SASEGT. This CDR3 region has 16 residues. Trimming left V 2 bases short and J 6 bases short, with 14 bases between. Assay: immunoSEQ multiplex PCR; the TCRdb copy retains only in-frame clones and omits some. Of 250,000 to 350,000 clones in the sample, over 75% were seen once. Participant-given clinical history determined each cohort assignment. Resolution of symptoms, clearance, or two negative PCRs was present in recovered Cohort 3 donors. This sequence was found in a woman aged 25 to 39 who had recovered from COVID-19. Source material: PBMCs or T cells enriched from blood (not recorded which). The chain has TRBV6-1 and TRBJ1-6, with TRBD1 as a possible D gene (6 bases). Here the CDR3 reads CASSEPGQGFNSPLHF. The CDR3 DNA follows: TGTGCCAGCAGTGAACCGGGACAAGGATTTAATTCACCCCTCCACTTT.